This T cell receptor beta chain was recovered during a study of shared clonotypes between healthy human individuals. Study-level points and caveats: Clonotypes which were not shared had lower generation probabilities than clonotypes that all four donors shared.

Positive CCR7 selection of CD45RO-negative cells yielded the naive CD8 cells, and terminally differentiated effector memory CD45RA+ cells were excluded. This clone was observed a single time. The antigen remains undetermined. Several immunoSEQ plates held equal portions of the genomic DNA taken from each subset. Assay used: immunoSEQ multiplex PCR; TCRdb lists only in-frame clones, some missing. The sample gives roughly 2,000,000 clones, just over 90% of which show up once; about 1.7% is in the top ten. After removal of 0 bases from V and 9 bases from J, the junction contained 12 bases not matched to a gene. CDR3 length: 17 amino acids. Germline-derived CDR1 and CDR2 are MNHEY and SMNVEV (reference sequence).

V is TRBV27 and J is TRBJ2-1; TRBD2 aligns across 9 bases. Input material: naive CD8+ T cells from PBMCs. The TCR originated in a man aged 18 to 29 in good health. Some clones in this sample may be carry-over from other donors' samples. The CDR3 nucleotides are TGTGCCAGCAGTTTATCGATGTTTAGCGGGAGTCTGGGTGAGCAGTTCTTC. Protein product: CASSLSMFSGSLGEQFF.